The rows below give T cell receptor beta chains drawn from one sample of a study of shared clonotypes between healthy human individuals. TCRdb's table, derived via immunoSEQ multiplex PCR, lists solely in-frame clones and lacks some. Here the sample spans about 2 million clones, over 85% being singletons. The sequenced material came from naive CD8+ T cells sorted from blood. The receptors here all came from a man younger than 35 in good health. CDR3s leave out the opening cysteine and the closing phenylalanine or tryptophan. The D gene is left open where the match is weak.

j_call: TRBJ1-4; d_call: TRBD1; v_call: TRBV7-9; cdr3_aa: ASSPTGEEEKLF
j_call: TRBJ2-7; d_call: TRBD2; v_call: TRBV7-9; cdr3_aa: ASSTDGLAGGFFTYEQY
j_call: TRBJ1-5; d_call: -; v_call: TRBV19; cdr3_aa: ASSISEYSNQPQH
j_call: TRBJ2-2; d_call: -; v_call: TRBV10-2; cdr3_aa: ASSDRGYGELF
j_call: TRBJ2-7; d_call: -; v_call: TRBV2; cdr3_aa: ASSEMGYEQY
j_call: TRBJ2-1; d_call: TRBD1; v_call: TRBV4-1; cdr3_aa: ASSQDEVTGAYNEQF
j_call: TRBJ2-2; d_call: -; v_call: TRBV7-9; cdr3_aa: ASSVRYSNTGELF
j_call: TRBJ1-2; d_call: -; v_call: TRBV5-6; cdr3_aa: ASMGAEDGYT
j_call: TRBJ2-7; d_call: -; v_call: TRBV7-8; cdr3_aa: ASSSEGTVTYEQY
j_call: TRBJ1-1; d_call: -; v_call: TRBV7-3; cdr3_aa: ASSALLNTEAF
j_call: TRBJ2-7; d_call: TRBD1; v_call: TRBV4-1; cdr3_aa: ASSQKGTGVSYEQY
j_call: TRBJ2-5; d_call: -; v_call: TRBV10-3; cdr3_aa: AISESSETQY
j_call: TRBJ2-7; d_call: -; v_call: TRBV19; cdr3_aa: ASSIEVGGNEQY
j_call: TRBJ2-1; d_call: TRBD1; v_call: TRBV5-1; cdr3_aa: ASSLADRAHEQF
j_call: TRBJ2-1; d_call: TRBD1; v_call: TRBV11-2; cdr3_aa: ASSFWDRDSDEQF